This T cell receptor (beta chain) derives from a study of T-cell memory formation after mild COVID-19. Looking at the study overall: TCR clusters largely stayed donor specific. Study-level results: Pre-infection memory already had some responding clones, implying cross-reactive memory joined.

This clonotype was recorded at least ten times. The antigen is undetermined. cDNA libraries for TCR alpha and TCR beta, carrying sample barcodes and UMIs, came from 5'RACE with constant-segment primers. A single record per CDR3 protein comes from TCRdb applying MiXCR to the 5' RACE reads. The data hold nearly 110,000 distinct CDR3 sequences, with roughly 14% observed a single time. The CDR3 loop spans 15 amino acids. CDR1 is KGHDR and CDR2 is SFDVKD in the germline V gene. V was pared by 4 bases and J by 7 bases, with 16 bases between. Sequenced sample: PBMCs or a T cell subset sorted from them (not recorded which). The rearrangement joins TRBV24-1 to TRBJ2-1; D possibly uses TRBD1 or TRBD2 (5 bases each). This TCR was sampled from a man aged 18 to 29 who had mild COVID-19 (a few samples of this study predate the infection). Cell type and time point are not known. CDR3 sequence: CATSDSGRDENEQFF. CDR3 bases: TGTGCCACCAGTGACTCGGGACGAGATGAAAATGAGCAGTTCTTC.